These 26 T cell receptor beta chains were all obtained from the same sample, sequenced in a study of shared clonotypes between healthy human individuals (dated by TCRdb to 2018 to 2021). Library method: the immunoSEQ multiplex PCR assay. Here the immuneACCESS table is served through TCRdb, limited to in-frame sequences with V and J called. Missing clones are a known gap in these copies; in checked studies unresolved V genes cover under half, and the rest lacks a known reason. In all, the sample holds some 2,000,000 clones, and 85% to 95% of those were seen once. The ten largest clones capture roughly 0.13% of the sample. Sequencing was carried out using naive CD4+ T cells sorted from blood. This sample's cell subset or site label indicates: CD45RA+ positively selected. These receptors were taken from a man younger than 30 in good health.

Comments on this clone: The junction departs from the called germline gene at one end, perhaps through a read error. This chain links TRBV2 with TRBJ2-3, with a possible D match to TRBD1 (6 bases). Germline V lookup: CDR1 SNHLY, CDR2 FYNNEI. The CDR3 sequence is 12 residues long. DNA for the CDR3: TGTGCCAGCAGCGAAGCAGGGGACGGGCCGTATTTT. It yields the protein CASSEAGDGPYF.

The genes are TRBV7-8 and TRBJ2-7, with 10 bases identical to TRBD2. V lost 5 bases and J lost 1; bases outside the gene matches: 11. Germline CDR1 SGHVS, CDR2 FQNEAQ. The CDR3 has 17 residues. DNA for the CDR3: TGTGCCAGCAGCCCAAGAGCCGGGACTAGCGAGTCCTACGAGCAGTACTTC. Its protein product is CASSPRAGTSESYEQYF.

As regards this clone: Other DNA sequences within the sample encode an identical CDR3. The chain uses TRBV28 and TRBJ1-2; D gene unclear. This CDR3 contains 12 residues. V dropped 2 bases and J dropped 3 bases, with 4 bases sitting between them. Germline V CDR1 and CDR2: MDHEN, SYDVKM. The CDR3 protein is CASSLGDYGYTF. The CDR3 region has the DNA TGTGCCAGCAGTTTAGGTGACTATGGCTACACCTTC.

V and J are TRBV6-5 and TRBJ1-6, with unresolved D. The CDR3 runs to 14 residues. Germline V gene lookup returns CDR1 MNHEY and CDR2 SVGAGI. V lost 7 bases to trimming and J lost 6 bases, with 13 bases between them. The CDR3 DNA follows: TGTGCCAGCACTCAGTTTTTACCTAATTCACCCCTCCACTTT. As protein: CASTQFLPNSPLHF.

The chain recombines TRBV18 with TRBJ2-3; D is ambiguous. CDR1 is KGHSH and CDR2 is LQKENI in the germline V gene. The CDR3 runs 14 residues. V was cut by 2 bases and J by 5 bases, with 11 bases left in between. CDR3 nucleotides: TGTGCCAGCTCACCAATCCCAGCTCTAGATACGCAGTATTTT. Translated: CASSPIPALDTQYF.

J is TRBJ2-6 and V is TRBV19; perhaps TRBD1 as D (5 bases). Germline V CDR1 and CDR2: LNHDA, SQIVND (reference sequence). CDR3 length equals 15 residues. The V end lost 6 bases, the J end lost 0 bases, and 9 bases lay between the germline ends. The CDR3 bases are TGTGCCAGTAGCCCCGACAGCTCTGGGGCCAACGTCCTGACTTTC. Its protein product is CASSPDSSGANVLTF.

V gene TRBV28 combines with J gene TRBJ2-1, with no clear D. The V gene lost 2 bases and the J gene lost 4 bases, with 3 bases spanning the gap. CDR1 is MDHEN and CDR2 is SYDVKM in the germline V gene. The CDR3 has 12 amino acids. The CDR3 is CASSLMYNEQFF. CDR3 nucleotides: TGTGCCAGCAGTTTAATGTACAATGAGCAGTTCTTC.

This chain links TRBV5-1 with TRBJ2-6, with no clear D. Germline lookup yields CDR1 SGHRS and CDR2 YFSETQ. V dropped 4 bases and J dropped 0 bases, with 2 bases sitting between them. There are 13 residues in the CDR3. CDR3 nucleotide sequence: TGCGCCAGCAGCACCTCTGGGGCCAACGTCCTGACTTTC. Its protein is CASSTSGANVLTF.

As for this clone: A much larger clone is a single base away; this may be a read error. The chain is built from TRBV30 and TRBJ1-4; D is perhaps TRBD1 (6 bases). CDR3 length: 12 residues. CDR1 is GTSNPN and CDR2 is SVGIG in the germline V gene (reference sequence). CDR3 in DNA: TGTGCCTGGAGTAAGGGGGTGGAAAAACTGCTTTTT. Its protein is CAWSKGVEKLLF.

In the case of this clone: A much larger clone lies a single base off, so this may be a read error. Other DNA variants within this sample encode the same CDR3. The chain is built from TRBV6-6 and TRBJ2-1; D gene ambiguous. Trimming took 11 bases from V and 6 from J, leaving 14 bases between them. The CDR3 is 12 residues long. Germline lookup yields CDR1 MNHNY and CDR2 SVGAGI (reference sequence). CDR3 nucleotide sequence: TGTGCCGCCGGGCCCATTTCCAATGAGCAGTTCTTC. Residues: CAAGPISNEQFF.

The J gene is TRBJ2-3, the V gene TRBV6-5; the match to TRBD2 covers 7 bases. Germline loops: CDR1 MNHEY, CDR2 SVGAGI. V shed 6 bases, J shed 0 bases, and the junction held 6 bases outside the gene matches. There are 15 residues in the CDR3. The CDR3 reads CASRAAGTSTDTQYF. In DNA, the CDR3 is TGTGCCAGCAGGGCAGCGGGGACTAGCACAGATACGCAGTATTTT.

The J gene is TRBJ1-1, the V gene TRBV28; no clear D gene. Trimming cost V 10 bases and J 3 bases, with 9 bases left between them. The CDR3 is made up of 11 amino acids. Germline lookup yields CDR1 MDHEN and CDR2 SYDVKM. CDR3 coding DNA: TGTGCCACGGGCGGGGACACTGAAGCTTTCTTT. Translated: CATGGDTEAFF.

This clone came up many times. The V call is TRBV5-1, the J call TRBJ2-7, with TRBD2 matching over 14 bases. The V segment lost 2 bases and the J segment 3 bases; nucleotides outside the gene matches: 4. Germline-derived CDR1 and CDR2 are SGHRS and YFSETQ. CDR3 length: 16 residues. The CDR3 spells CASSLGTSGGVYEQYF. The DNA of the CDR3 is TGCGCCAGCAGCTTAGGGACTAGCGGGGGCGTCTACGAGCAGTACTTC. Filled out from reference TRBV5-1 and TRBJ2-7, the complete variable domain reads KAGVTQTPRYLIKTRGQQVTLSCSPISGHRSVSWYQQTPGQGLQFLFEYFSETQRNKGNFPGRFSGRQFSNSRSEMNVSTLELGDSALYLCASSLGTSGGVYEQYFGPGTRLTVT.

In the case of this clone: This sample also contains other DNA sequences that code for the same CDR3. This chain connects TRBV2 to TRBJ2-3, with D hard to call. CDR3 length: 12 residues. Germline-derived CDR1 and CDR2 are SNHLY and FYNNEI. Trimming cost V 4 bases and J 0 bases, with 2 bases left between them. The CDR3 sequence is CASSASTDTQYF. In DNA form, the CDR3 reads TGTGCCAGCAGTGCTAGCACAGATACGCAGTATTTT.

The V and J genes are TRBV28 and TRBJ1-5; no firm D call. The V end was cut by 3 bases, the J end by 0 bases, with 9 bases between. The CDR3 spans 15 residues. Germline CDR1 and CDR2: MDHEN and SYDVKM. In DNA form, the CDR3 reads TGTGCCAGCAGTTTCCTAAGTGGTAGCAATCAGCCCCAGCATTTT. Protein sequence: CASSFLSGSNQPQHF.

With respect to this clone: Additional DNA sequences in this sample encode the identical CDR3. The genes are TRBV7-2 and TRBJ2-5; D possibly corresponds to TRBD2 (5 bases). Germline values: CDR1 SGHTA, CDR2 FQGNSA. This CDR3 is 14 amino acids long. The V end lost 1 base, the J end lost 5 bases, and 11 bases lay between the germline ends. CDR3 bases: TGTGCCAGCAGCTTAGGGGGTAGCGCGGAGACCCAGTACTTC. This translates into CASSLGGSAETQYF.

V usage is TRBV5-1 and J usage is TRBJ2-7; D is undetermined. The CDR3 is 13 residues long. Trimming left V 3 bases short and J 4 bases short, with 11 bases between. The germline CDR1 and CDR2 sequences are SGHRS and YFSETQ. CDR3 coding DNA: TGCGCCAGCAGCTCATCCGGAGCATACGAGCAGTACTTC. Residues: CASSSSGAYEQYF. The variable domain in full, with the rest retrieved from reference TRBV5-1 and TRBJ2-7, is KAGVTQTPRYLIKTRGQQVTLSCSPISGHRSVSWYQQTPGQGLQFLFEYFSETQRNKGNFPGRFSGRQFSNSRSEMNVSTLELGDSALYLCASSSSGAYEQYFGPGTRLTVT.

This chain joins TRBV10-2 and TRBJ1-6; D is unresolved. Trimming removed 6 bases at V and 7 bases at J, with 13 bases between. Germline V lookup: CDR1 WSHSY, CDR2 SAAADI. The CDR3 loop spans 14 amino acids. The chain's CDR3 is CASSRTDLNSPLHF. The CDR3 DNA follows: TGCGCCAGCAGCCGGACCGATTTGAATTCACCCCTCCACTTT.

This chain links TRBV5-6 with TRBJ2-3, with 7 bases aligning to TRBD1. Looked up from germline, CDR1 is SGHDT and CDR2 is YYEEEE. V lost 6 bases and J lost 2; bases outside the gene matches: 9. CDR3 size: 15 residues. The CDR3 reads CASTRRTGFTDTQYF. CDR3 bases: TGTGCCAGCACCCGTCGGACAGGTTTCACAGATACGCAGTATTTT.

The CDR3 bases are TGTGCCAGCAGTCTCGCCCCGGGACGTCAAGAGACCCAGTACTTC. It specifies CASSLAPGRQETQYF. This rearrangement joins TRBV27 to TRBJ2-5; D could derive from TRBD1 or TRBD2 (5 bases each). V gave up 5 bases and J gave up 2 bases, with 15 bases separating them. The V gene's germline CDR1 is MNHEY and CDR2 SMNVEV (reference sequence). The CDR3 has 15 amino acids.

The gene calls are TRBV7-2 and TRBJ1-2; D unclear. This CDR3 is built from 16 residues. V lost 5 bases, J lost 1 base, and 17 bases lay in between. Germline lookup yields CDR1 SGHTA and CDR2 FQGNSA. CDR3 residues: CASSLRPGNFNYGYTF. CDR3 nucleotide sequence: TGTGCCAGCAGCCTACGACCTGGCAATTTTAACTATGGCTACACCTTC.

This chain joins TRBV28 and TRBJ1-3, with D hard to call. Germline lookup yields CDR1 MDHEN and CDR2 SYDVKM. V was pared by 9 bases and J by 3 bases, with 12 bases between. The CDR3 spans 13 residues. CDR3 nucleotides: TGTGCCAGTTCGAGTGGCAATGGAAACACCATATATTTT. Protein sequence: CASSSGNGNTIYF.

This rearrangement joins TRBV28 to TRBJ2-1, with D perhaps matching TRBD2 (5 bases). V lost 6 bases and J 2 bases, leaving 14 bases between the germline ends. The CDR3 is 15 amino acids. The V gene's germline CDR1 is MDHEN and CDR2 SYDVKM. CDR3 sequence reads: CASSLDSLPYNEQFF. CDR3 coding DNA: TGTGCCAGCAGCTTGGACTCCTTGCCCTACAATGAGCAGTTCTTC. Looking up the rest from reference TRBV28 and TRBJ2-1 gives the full variable domain: DVKVTQSSRYLVKRTGEKVFLECVQDMDHENMFWYRQDPGLGLRLIYFSYDVKMKEKGDIPEGYSVSREKKERFSLILESASTNQTSMYLCASSLDSLPYNEQFFGPGTRLTVL.

The chain is built from TRBV5-8 and TRBJ2-2; D is possibly TRBD1 or TRBD2 (6 bases each). V lost 8 bases and J 4 bases, leaving 21 bases between the germline ends. CDR3 length: 16 amino acids. The germline V gene has CDR1 SGHTS and CDR2 YDEGEE. The CDR3 DNA reads TGTGCCAGTACCCTAGCCGGGGGCGATAGCACCGGGGAGCTGTTTTTT. It translates to CASTLAGGDSTGELFF.

This clone was observed a single time. J is TRBJ1-1 and V is TRBV7-2; D unresolved. The V end lost 5 bases, the J end lost 1 base, and 11 bases lay between the germline ends. The CDR3 runs 14 residues. CDR1 is SGHTA and CDR2 is FQGNSA in the germline V gene. The CDR3 region has the DNA TGTGCCAGCAGCCGAAATCTGGGGAACACTGAAGCTTTCTTT. Its translation is CASSRNLGNTEAFF.

This clone was seen a single time. The CDR3 DNA sequence: TGTGCCAGCAGCTCGCCTTTGAGCACCGGGGAGCTGTTTTTT. Protein sequence: CASSSPLSTGELFF. The V and J genes are TRBV5-4 and TRBJ2-2; D gene uncertain. Germline V CDR1 and CDR2: SGHNT, YYREEE (reference sequence). This CDR3 has 14 amino acids. Deletions cut 3 bases from V and 4 bases from J, with 10 bases between.